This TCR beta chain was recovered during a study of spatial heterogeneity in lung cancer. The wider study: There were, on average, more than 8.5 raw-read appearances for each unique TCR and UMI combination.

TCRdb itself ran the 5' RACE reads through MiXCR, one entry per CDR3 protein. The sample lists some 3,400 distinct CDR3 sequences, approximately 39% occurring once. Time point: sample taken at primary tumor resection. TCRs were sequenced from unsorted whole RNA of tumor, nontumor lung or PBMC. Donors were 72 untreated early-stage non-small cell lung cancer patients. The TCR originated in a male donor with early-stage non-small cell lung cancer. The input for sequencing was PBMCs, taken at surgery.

The CDR3 protein is CASSGWGGGTHEQYF. CDR3 bases: TGCGCCAGCAGCGGTTGGGGCGGGGGAACCCACGAGCAGTACTTC. The V and J genes are TRBV5-1 and TRBJ2-7, with 7 bases matching TRBD2. The CDR3 runs to 15 residues. The junction had 12 bases not matched to a gene; V was cut back by 4 bases and J by 5 bases. Germline lookup yields CDR1 SGHRS and CDR2 YFSETQ.